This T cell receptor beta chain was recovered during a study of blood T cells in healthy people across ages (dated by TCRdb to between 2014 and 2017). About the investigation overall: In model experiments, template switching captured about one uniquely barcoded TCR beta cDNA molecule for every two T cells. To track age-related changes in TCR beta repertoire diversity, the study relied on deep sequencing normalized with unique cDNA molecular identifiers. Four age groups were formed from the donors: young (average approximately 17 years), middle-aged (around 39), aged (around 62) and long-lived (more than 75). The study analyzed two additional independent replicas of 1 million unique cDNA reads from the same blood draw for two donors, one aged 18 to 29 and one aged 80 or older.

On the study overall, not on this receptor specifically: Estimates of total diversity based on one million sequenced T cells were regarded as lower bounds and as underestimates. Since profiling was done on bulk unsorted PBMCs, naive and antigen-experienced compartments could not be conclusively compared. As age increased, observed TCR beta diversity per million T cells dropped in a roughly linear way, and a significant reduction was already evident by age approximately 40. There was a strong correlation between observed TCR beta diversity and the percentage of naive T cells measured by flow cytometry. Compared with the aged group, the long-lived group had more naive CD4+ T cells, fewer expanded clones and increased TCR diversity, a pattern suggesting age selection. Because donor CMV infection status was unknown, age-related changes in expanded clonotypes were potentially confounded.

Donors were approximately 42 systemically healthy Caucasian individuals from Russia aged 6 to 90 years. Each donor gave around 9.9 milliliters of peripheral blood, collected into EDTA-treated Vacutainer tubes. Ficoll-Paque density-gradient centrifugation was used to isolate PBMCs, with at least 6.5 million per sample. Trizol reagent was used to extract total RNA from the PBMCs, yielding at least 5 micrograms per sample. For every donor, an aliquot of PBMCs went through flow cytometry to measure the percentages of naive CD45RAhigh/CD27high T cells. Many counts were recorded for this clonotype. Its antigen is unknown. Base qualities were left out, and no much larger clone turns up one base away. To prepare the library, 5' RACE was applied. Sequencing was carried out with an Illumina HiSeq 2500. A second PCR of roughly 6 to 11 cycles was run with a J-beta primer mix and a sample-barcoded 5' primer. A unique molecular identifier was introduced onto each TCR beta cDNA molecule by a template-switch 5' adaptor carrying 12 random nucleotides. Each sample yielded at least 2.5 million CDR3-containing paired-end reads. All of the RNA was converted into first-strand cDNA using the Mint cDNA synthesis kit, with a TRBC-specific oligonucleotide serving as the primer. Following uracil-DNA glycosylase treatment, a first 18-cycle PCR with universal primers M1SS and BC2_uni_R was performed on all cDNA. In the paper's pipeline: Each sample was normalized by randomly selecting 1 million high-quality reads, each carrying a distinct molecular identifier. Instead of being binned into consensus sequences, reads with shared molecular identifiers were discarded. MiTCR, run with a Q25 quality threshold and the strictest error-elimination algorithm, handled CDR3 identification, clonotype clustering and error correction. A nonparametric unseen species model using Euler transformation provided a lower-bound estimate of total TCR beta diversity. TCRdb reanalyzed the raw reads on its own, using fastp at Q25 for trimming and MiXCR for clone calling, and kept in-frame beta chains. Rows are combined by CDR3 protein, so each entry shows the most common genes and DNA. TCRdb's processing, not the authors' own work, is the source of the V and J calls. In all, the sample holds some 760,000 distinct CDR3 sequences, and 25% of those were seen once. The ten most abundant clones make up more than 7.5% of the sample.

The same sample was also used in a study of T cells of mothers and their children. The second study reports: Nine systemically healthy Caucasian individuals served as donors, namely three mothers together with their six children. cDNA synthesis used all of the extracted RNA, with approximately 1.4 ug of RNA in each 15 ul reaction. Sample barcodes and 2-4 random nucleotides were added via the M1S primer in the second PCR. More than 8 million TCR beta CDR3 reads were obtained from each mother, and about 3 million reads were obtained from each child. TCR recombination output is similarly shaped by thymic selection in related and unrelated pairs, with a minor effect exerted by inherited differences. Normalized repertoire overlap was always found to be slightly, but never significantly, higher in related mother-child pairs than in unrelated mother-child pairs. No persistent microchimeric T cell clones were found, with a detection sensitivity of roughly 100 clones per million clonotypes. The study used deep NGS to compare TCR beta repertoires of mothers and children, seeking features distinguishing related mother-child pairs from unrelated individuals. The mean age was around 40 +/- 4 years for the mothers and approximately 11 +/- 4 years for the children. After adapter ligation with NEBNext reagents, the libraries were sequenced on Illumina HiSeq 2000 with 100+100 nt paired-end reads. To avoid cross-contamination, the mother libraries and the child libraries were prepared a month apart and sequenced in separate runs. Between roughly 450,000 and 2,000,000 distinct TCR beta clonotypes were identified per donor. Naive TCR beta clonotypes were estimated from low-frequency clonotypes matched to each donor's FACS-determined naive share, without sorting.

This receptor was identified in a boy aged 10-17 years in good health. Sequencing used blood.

For the CDR3, the sequence is CSARTGQETQYF. The DNA sequence reads TGCAGTGCTAGAACCGGGCAAGAGACCCAGTACTTC. The chain couples TRBV20-1 to TRBJ2-5, with no confidently assigned D gene. The CDR3 runs 12 amino acids, cysteine and phenylalanine included. Just the 36-base CDR3 DNA is kept, in frame starting at base 1. V lost 2 bases and J lost 2 bases; the stretch between them is 6 bases long. CDR1 and CDR2 were assigned from the germline V gene (reference sequence) as DFQATT and SNEGSKA.